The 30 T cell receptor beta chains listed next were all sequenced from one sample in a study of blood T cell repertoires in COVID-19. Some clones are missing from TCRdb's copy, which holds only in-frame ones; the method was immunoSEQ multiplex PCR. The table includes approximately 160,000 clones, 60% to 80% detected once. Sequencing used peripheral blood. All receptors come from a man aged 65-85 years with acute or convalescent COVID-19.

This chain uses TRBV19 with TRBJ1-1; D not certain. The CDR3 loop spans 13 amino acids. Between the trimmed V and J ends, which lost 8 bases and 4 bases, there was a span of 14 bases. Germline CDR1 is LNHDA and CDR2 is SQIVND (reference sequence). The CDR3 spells CASETVRGTEAFF. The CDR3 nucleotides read TGTGCCAGTGAGACGGTTCGGGGCACTGAAGCTTTCTTT.

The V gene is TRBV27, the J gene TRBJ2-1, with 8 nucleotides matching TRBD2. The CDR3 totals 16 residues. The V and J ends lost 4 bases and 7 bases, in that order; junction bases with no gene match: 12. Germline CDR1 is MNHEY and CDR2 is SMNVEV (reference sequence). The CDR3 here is CASSSRGGGPGNEQFF. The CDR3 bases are TGTGCCAGCAGTTCCCGGGGCGGGGGGCCGGGGAATGAGCAGTTCTTC.

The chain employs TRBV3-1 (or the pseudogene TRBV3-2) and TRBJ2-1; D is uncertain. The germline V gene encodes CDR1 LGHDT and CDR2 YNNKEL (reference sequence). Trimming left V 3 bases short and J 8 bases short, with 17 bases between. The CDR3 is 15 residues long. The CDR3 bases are TGTGCCAGCAGCCACACGGCTGACAATCCCCATGAGCAGTTCTTC. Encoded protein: CASSHTADNPHEQFF.

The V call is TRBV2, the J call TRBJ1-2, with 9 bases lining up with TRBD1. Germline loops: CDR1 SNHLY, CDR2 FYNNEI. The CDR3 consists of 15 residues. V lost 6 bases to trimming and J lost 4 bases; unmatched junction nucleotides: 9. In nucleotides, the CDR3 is TGTGCCAGCAGGGCAGACAGGGGGATAGGCTATGGCTACACCTTC. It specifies CASRADRGIGYGYTF.

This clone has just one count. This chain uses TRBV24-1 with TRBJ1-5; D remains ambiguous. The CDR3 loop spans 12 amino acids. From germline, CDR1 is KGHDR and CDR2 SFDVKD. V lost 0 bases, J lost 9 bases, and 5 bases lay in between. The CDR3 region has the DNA TGTGCCACCAGTGATTTGGGCCGGCCCCAGCATTTT. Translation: CATSDLGRPQHF.

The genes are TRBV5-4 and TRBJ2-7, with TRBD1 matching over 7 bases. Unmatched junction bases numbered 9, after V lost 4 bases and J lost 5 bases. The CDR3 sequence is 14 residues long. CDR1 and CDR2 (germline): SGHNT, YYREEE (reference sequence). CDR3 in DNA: TGTGCCAGCAGCCGAAATACAGGGGAGAACGAGCAGTACTTC. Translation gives CASSRNTGENEQYF.

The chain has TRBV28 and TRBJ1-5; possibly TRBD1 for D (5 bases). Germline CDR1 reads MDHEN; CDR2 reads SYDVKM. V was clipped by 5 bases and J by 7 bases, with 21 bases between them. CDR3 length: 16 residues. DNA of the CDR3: TGTGCCAGCAGTCCCCTAACGGGGGTTAGACCGCAGCCCCAGCATTTT. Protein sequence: CASSPLTGVRPQPQHF.

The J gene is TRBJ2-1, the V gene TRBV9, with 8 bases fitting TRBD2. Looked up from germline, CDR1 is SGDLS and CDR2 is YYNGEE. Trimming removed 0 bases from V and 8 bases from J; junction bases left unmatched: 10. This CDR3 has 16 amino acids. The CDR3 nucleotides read TGTGCCAGCAGCGTAGACAGCGGGAGCGTTGGTTATGAGCAGTTCTTC. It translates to CASSVDSGSVGYEQFF.

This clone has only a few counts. CDR3 DNA: TGTGCCAGCAGCATGGGGCTCGAGCAGTACTTC. Its protein is CASSMGLEQYF. This sequence joins TRBV7-6 and TRBJ2-7; weak D call: TRBD1 (5 bases). This CDR3 has 11 residues. V dropped 5 bases and J dropped 6 bases, with 8 bases sitting between them. CDR1 SGHVS and CDR2 FNYEAQ come from the germline V gene.

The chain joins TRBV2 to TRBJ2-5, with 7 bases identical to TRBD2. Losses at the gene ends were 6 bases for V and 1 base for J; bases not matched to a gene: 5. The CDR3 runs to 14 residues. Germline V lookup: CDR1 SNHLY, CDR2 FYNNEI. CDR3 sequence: CASRTRLAQETQYF. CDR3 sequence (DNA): TGTGCCAGCAGGACTAGACTAGCCCAAGAGACCCAGTACTTC.

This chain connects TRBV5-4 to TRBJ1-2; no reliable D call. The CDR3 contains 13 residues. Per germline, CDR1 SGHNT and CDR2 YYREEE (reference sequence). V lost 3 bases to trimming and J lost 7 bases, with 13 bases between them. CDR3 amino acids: CASSYSVEGGYTF. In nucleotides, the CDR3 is TGTGCCAGCAGCTACTCAGTTGAGGGTGGCTACACCTTC.

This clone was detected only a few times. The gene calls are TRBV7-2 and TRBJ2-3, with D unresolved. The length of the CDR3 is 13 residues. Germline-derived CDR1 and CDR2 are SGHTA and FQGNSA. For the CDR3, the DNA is TGTGCGAGTTCCCGTGAAGGCACAGATACGCAGTATTTT. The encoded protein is CASSREGTDTQYF.

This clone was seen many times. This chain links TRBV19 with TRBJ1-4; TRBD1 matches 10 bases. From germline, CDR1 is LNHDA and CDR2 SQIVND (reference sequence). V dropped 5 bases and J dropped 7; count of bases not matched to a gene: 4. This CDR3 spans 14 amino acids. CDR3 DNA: TGTGCCAGTAGTGGAGGACAGGGGGGTGAAAAACTGTTTTTT. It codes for CASSGGQGGEKLFF.

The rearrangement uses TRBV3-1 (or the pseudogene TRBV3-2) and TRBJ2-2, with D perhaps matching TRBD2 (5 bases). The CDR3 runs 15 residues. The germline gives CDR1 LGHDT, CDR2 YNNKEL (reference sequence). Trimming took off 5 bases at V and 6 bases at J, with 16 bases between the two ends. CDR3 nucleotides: TGTGCCAGCAGCGCGAGAGATACTAGTCCCGGGGAGCTGTTTTTT. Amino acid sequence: CASSARDTSPGELFF.

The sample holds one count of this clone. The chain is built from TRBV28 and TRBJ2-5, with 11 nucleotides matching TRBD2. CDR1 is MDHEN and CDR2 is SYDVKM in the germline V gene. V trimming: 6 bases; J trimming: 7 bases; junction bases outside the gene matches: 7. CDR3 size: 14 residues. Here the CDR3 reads CASRTSGTLGTQYF. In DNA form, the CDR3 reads TGTGCCAGCAGGACTAGCGGGACTTTGGGGACCCAGTACTTC.

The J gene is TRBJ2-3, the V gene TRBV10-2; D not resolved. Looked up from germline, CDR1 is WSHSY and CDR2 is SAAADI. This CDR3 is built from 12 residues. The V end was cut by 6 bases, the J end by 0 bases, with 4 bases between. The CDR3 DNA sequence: TGCGCCAGCAGCCTAAGCACAGATACGCAGTATTTT. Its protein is CASSLSTDTQYF.

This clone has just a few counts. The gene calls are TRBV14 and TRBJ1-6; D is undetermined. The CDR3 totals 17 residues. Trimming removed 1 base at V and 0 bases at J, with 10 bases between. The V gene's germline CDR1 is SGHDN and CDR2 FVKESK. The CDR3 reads CASSQGVGGSYNSPLHF. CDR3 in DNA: TGTGCCAGCAGCCAAGGGGTTGGAGGCTCCTATAATTCACCCCTCCACTTT.

The CDR3 nucleotides read TGTGCCAGCAGCCAAGATCGGGAGACCCAGTACTTC. The encoded protein is CASSQDRETQYF. This chain uses TRBV3-1 (or the pseudogene TRBV3-2) with TRBJ2-5; D is uncertain. This CDR3 spans 12 amino acids. V lost 0 bases and J 5 bases, leaving 4 bases between the germline ends. CDR1 and CDR2 (germline): LGHDT, YNNKEL (reference sequence).

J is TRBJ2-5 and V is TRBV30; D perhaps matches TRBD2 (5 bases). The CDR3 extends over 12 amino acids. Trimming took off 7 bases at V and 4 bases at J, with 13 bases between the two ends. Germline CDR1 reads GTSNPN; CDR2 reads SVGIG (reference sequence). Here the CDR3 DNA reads TGTGCCTCCACGGGGAGCTTAGAGACCCAGTACTTC. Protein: CASTGSLETQYF.

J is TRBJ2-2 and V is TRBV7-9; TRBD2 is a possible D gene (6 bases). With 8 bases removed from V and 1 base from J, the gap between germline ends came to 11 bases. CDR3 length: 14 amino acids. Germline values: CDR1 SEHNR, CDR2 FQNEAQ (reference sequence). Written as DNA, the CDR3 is TGTGCCAGCCCAGGGCGGGGGAACACCGGGGAGCTGTTTTTT. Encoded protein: CASPGRGNTGELFF.

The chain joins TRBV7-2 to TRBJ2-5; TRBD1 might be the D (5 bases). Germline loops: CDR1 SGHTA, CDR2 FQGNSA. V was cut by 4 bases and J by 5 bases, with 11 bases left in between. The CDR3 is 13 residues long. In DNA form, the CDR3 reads TGTGCCAGCAGCTCCCAGGGTTTTGAGACCCAGTACTTC. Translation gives CASSSQGFETQYF.

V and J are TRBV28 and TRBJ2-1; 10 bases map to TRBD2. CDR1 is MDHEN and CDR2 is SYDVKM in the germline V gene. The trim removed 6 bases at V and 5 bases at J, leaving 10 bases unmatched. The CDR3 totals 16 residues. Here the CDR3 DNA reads TGTGCCAGCAGCCCGATACTAGCGGGATACCACAATGAGCAGTTCTTC. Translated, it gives CASSPILAGYHNEQFF.

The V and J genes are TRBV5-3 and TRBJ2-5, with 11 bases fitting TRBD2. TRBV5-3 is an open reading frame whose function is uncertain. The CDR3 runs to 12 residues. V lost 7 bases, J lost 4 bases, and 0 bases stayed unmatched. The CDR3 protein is CARGLAGETQYF. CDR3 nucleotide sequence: TGTGCCAGAGGACTAGCGGGAGAGACCCAGTACTTC.

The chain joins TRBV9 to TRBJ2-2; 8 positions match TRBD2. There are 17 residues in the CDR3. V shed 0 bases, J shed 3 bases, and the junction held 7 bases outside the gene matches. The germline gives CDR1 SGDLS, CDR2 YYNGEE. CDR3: CASSVVDGTSYTGELFF. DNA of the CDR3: TGTGCCAGCAGCGTAGTTGATGGGACTAGTTACACCGGGGAGCTGTTTTTT.

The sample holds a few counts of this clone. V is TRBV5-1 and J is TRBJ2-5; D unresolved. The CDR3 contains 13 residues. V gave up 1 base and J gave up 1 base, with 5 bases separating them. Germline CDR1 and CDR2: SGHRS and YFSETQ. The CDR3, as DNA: TGCGCCAGCAGCTTGCGTATCCAAGAGACCCAGTACTTC. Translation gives CASSLRIQETQYF.

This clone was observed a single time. CDR3 sequence reads: CASSGERQGNTEAFF. The CDR3 DNA is TGCGCCAGCAGTGGGGAGAGACAGGGAAACACTGAAGCTTTCTTT. The chain employs TRBV5-1 and TRBJ1-1, with TRBD1 matching over 7 bases. This CDR3 comprises 15 residues. Germline CDR1 is SGHRS and CDR2 is YFSETQ. V was clipped by 5 bases and J by 2 bases; unmatched bases: 9.

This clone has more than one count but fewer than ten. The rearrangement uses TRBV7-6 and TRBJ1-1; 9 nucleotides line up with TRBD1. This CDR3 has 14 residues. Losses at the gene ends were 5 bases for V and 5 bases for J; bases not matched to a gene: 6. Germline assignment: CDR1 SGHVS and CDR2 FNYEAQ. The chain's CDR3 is CASSGTGTLTEAFF. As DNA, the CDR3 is TGTGCCAGCAGCGGGACAGGGACGCTAACTGAAGCTTTCTTT.

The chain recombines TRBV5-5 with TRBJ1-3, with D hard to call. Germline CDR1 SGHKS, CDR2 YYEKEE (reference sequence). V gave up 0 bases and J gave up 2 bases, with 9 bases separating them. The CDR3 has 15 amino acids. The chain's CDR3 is CASSLGSRAGNTIYF. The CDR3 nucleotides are TGTGCCAGCAGCTTGGGCTCCCGGGCTGGAAACACCATATATTTT. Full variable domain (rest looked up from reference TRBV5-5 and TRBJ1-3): DAGVTQSPTHLIKTRGQQVTLRCSPISGHKSVSWYQQVLGQGPQFIFQYYEKEERGRGNFPDRFSARQFPNYSSELNVNALLLGDSALYLCASSLGSRAGNTIYFGEGSWLTVV.

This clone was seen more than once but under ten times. CDR3 amino acids: CASSLSGVSTDTQYF. In DNA form, the CDR3 reads TGTGCCAGCAGCTTAAGCGGGGTTAGCACAGATACGCAGTATTTT. The J gene is TRBJ2-3, the V gene TRBV11-3; TRBD2 agrees at 7 bases. The V gene's germline CDR1 is SGHNT and CDR2 YENEEA. Trimming at V came to 2 bases and at J to 0 bases, leaving 2 bases not matched to a gene. This CDR3 region has 15 residues.

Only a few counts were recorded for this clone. As DNA, the CDR3 is TGTGCCAGCAGCCGGGGGACAGGTGGTGGCTACACCTTC. Protein product: CASSRGTGGGYTF. The V call is TRBV7-9, the J call TRBJ1-2, with TRBD1 identical over 8 bases. The ends lost 5 bases at V and 7 bases at J; junction bases unmatched: 6. From germline, CDR1 is SEHNR and CDR2 FQNEAQ (reference sequence). The CDR3 is made up of 13 amino acids.